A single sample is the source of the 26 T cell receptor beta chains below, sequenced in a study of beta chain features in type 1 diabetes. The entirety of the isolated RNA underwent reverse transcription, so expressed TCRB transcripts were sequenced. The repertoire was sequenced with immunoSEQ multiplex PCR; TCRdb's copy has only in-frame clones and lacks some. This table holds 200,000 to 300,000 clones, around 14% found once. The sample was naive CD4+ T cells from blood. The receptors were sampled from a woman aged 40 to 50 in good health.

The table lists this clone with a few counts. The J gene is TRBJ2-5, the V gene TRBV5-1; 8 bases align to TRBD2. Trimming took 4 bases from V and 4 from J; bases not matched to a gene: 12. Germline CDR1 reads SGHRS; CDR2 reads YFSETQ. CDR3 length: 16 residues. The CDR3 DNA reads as TGCGCCAGCAGCCACATCGGGGGGGCGGGGAGAGAGACCCAGTACTTC. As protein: CASSHIGGAGRETQYF.

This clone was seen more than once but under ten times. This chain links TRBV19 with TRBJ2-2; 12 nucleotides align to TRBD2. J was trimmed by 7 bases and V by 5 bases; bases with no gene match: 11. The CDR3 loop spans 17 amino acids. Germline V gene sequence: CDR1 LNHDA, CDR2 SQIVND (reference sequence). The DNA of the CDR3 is TGTGCCAGTAGTGCTCGGACTAGCGGGGTGTTTGGCGGGGAGCTGTTTTTT. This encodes CASSARTSGVFGGELFF.

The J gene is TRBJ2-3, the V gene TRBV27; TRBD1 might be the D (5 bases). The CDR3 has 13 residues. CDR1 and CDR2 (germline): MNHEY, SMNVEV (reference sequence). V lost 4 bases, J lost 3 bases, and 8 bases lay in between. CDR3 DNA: TGTGCCAGCAGTTCCCGACAGACAGATACGCAGTATTTT. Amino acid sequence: CASSSRQTDTQYF.

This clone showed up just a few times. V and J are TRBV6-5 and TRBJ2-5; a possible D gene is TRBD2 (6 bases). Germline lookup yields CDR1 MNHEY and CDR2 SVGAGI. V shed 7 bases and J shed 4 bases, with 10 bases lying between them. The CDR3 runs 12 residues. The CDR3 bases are TGTGCCAGCACTGGCGGGGCAGAGACCCAGTACTTC. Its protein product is CASTGGAETQYF.

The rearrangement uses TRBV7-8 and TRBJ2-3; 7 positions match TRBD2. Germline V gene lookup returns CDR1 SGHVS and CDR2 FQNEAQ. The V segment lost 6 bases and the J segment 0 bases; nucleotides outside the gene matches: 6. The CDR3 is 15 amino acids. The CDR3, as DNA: TGTGCCAGCAGTACAAGCGGGGTTAGCACAGATACGCAGTATTTT. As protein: CASSTSGVSTDTQYF.

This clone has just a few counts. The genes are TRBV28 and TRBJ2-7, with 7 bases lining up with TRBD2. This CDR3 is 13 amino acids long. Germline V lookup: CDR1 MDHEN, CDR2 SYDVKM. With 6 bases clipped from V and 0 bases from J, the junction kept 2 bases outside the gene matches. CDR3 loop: CASRRTSSYEQYF. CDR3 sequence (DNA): TGTGCCAGCAGGCGGACTAGCTCCTACGAGCAGTACTTC. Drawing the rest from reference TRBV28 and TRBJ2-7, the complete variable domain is DVKVTQSSRYLVKRTGEKVFLECVQDMDHENMFWYRQDPGLGLRLIYFSYDVKMKEKGDIPEGYSVSREKKERFSLILESASTNQTSMYLCASRRTSSYEQYFGPGTRLTVT.

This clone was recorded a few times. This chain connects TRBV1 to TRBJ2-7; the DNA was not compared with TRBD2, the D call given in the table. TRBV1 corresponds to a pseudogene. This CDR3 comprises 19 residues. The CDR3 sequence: CTSSQDTPPVGAVSYEQYF. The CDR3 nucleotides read TGCACCAGCAGCCAAGATACCCCCCCCGTTGGAGCGGTGTCCTACGAGCAGTACTTC.

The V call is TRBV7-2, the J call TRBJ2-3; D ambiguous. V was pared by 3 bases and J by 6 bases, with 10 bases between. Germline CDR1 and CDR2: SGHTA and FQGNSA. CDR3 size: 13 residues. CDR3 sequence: CASSLTWRDTQYF. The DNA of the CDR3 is TGTGCCAGCAGCTTGACCTGGCGGGATACGCAGTATTTT.

This CDR3 is CASSLKLASAYNEQFF. DNA of the CDR3: TGTGCCAGCAGCTTGAAGCTAGCCTCTGCTTACAATGAGCAGTTCTTC. The rearrangement uses TRBV7-6 and TRBJ2-1, with D maybe TRBD2 (5 bases). This CDR3 is built from 16 residues. Trimming left V 3 bases short and J 4 bases short, with 16 bases between. The V gene's germline CDR1 is SGHVS and CDR2 FNYEAQ.

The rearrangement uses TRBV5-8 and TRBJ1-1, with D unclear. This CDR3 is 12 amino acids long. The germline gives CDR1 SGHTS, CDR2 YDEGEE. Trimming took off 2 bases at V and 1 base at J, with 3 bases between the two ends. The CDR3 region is CASSFRNTEAFF. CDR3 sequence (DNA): TGTGCCAGCAGCTTCCGGAACACTGAAGCTTTCTTT.

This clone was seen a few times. The CDR3 DNA reads as TGCGCCAGTAACCGACTAGCGGGTGTCAGTGAGCAGTTCTTC. Protein product: CASNRLAGVSEQFF. The J gene is TRBJ2-1, the V gene TRBV5-1, with TRBD2 matching 10 bases. This CDR3 region has 14 residues. CDR1 SGHRS and CDR2 YFSETQ come from the germline V gene. With V trimmed by 8 bases and J by 9 bases, 11 bases remained unmatched.

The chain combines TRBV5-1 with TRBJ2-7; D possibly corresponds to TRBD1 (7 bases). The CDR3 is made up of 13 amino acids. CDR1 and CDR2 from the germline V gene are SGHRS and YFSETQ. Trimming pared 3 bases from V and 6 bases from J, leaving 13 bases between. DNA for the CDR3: TGCGCCAGCAGCTCGCAGGGGGGCGGCGAGCAGTACTTC. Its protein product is CASSSQGGGEQYF.

This CDR3 is CASSLAGWRALGDTQYF. The CDR3, as DNA: TGTGCCAGCAGCTTAGCCGGCTGGCGGGCCTTGGGGGATACGCAGTATTTT. The V gene is TRBV11-2, the J gene TRBJ2-3, with D perhaps TRBD2 (5 bases). V gave up 1 base and J gave up 6 bases, with 20 bases separating them. This CDR3 spans 17 amino acids. Germline V gives CDR1 SGHAT, CDR2 FQNNGV.

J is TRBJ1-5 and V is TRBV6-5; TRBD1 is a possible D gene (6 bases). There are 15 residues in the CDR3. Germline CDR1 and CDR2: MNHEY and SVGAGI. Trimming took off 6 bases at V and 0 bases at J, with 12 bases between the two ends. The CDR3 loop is CASRLRTASNQPQHF. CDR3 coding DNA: TGTGCCAGCAGACTACGGACAGCTAGCAATCAGCCCCAGCATTTT.

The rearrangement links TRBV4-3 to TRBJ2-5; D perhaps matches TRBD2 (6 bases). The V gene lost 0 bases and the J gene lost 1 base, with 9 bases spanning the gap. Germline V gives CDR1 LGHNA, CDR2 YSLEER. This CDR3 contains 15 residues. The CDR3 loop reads CASSQEGGPQETQYF. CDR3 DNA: TGCGCCAGCAGCCAAGAGGGGGGTCCCCAAGAGACCCAGTACTTC.

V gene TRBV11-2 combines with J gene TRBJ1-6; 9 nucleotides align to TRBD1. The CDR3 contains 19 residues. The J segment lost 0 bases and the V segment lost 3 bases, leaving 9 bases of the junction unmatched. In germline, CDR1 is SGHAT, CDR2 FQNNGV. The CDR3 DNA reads TGTGCCAGCAGCTTTGGACAGGGGCTTATAGGCTCCTATAATTCACCCCTCCACTTT. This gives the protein CASSFGQGLIGSYNSPLHF.

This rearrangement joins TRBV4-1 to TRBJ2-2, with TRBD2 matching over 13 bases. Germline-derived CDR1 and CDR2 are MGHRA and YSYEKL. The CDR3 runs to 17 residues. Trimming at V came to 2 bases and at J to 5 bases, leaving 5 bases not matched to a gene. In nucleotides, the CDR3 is TGCGCCAGCAGCCAATTACTAGCGGGGGGGCGAACCGGGGAGCTGTTTTTT. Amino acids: CASSQLLAGGRTGELFF.

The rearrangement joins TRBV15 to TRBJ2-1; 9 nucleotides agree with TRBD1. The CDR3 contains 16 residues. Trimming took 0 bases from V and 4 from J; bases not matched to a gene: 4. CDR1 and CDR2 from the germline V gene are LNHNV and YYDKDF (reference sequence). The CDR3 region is CATSRDMGQGYNEQFF. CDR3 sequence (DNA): TGTGCCACCAGCAGAGATATGGGACAGGGTTACAATGAGCAGTTCTTC.

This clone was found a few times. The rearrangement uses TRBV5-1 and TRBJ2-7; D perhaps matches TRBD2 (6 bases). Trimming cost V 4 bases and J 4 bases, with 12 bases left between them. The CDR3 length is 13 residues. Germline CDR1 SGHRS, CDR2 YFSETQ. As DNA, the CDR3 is TGCGCCAGCAGCCGGGGGTCCGGGTACGAGCAGTACTTC. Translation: CASSRGSGYEQYF.

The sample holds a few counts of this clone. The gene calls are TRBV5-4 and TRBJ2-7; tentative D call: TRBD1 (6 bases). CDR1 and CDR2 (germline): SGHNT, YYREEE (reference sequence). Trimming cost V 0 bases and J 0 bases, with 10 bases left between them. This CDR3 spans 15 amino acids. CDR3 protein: CASSLGGTRSYEQYF. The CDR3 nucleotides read TGTGCCAGCAGCTTGGGTGGGACACGCTCCTACGAGCAGTACTTC. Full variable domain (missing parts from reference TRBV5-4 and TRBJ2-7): ETGVTQSPTHLIKTRGQQVTLRCSSQSGHNTVSWYQQALGQGPQFIFQYYREEENGRGNFPPRFSGLQFPNYSSELNVNALELDDSALYLCASSLGGTRSYEQYFGPGTRLTVT.

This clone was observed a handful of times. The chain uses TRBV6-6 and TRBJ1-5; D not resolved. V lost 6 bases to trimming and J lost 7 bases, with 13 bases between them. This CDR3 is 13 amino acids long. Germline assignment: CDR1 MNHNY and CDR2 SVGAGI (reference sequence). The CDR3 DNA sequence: TGTGCCAGCAGCCTAGGTGGCTACCAGCCCCAGCATTTT. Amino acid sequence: CASSLGGYQPQHF.

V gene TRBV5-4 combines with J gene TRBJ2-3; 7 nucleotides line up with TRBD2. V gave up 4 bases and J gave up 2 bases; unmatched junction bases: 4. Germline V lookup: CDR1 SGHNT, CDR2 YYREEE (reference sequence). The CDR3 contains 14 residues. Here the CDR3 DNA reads TGTGCCAGCAGCCCCGGGGGGAACACAGATACGCAGTATTTT. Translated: CASSPGGNTDTQYF. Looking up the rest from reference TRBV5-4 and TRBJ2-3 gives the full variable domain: ETGVTQSPTHLIKTRGQQVTLRCSSQSGHNTVSWYQQALGQGPQFIFQYYREEENGRGNFPPRFSGLQFPNYSSELNVNALELDDSALYLCASSPGGNTDTQYFGPGTRLTVL.

The CDR3 DNA reads as TGTGCCAGCAGCTTTTTAAGGGGTAACTATGGCTACACCTTC. Translated, it gives CASSFLRGNYGYTF. The chain is built from TRBV7-2 and TRBJ1-2; tentative D call: TRBD1 (5 bases). Germline CDR1 and CDR2: SGHTA and FQGNSA. Trimming removed 3 bases from V and 1 base from J, with 9 bases in between. The CDR3 is made up of 14 amino acids.

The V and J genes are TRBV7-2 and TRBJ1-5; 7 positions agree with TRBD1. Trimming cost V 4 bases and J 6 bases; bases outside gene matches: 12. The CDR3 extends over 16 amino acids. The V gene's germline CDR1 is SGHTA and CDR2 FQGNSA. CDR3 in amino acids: CASSSAGTVFTQPQHF. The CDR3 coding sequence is TGTGCCAGCAGCTCGGCCGGGACAGTCTTCACTCAGCCCCAGCATTTT.

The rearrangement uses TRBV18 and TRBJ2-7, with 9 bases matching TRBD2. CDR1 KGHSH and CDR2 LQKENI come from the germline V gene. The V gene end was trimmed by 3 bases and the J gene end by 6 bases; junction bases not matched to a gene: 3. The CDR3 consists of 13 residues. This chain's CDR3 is CASSPGAGGEQYF. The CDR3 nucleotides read TGTGCCAGCTCACCGGGAGCGGGGGGCGAGCAGTACTTC.

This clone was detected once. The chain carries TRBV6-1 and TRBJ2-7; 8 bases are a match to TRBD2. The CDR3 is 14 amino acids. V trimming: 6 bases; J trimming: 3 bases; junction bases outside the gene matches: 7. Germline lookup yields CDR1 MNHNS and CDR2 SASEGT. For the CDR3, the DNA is TGTGCCAGCAGCGCGGGACTAGTTCACTACGAGCAGTACTTC. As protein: CASSAGLVHYEQYF.